The 20 T cell receptor beta chains below come from one sample, sequenced in a study of blood T cell repertoires in COVID-19. TCRdb's copy holds only in-frame clones and misses some; the assay was immunoSEQ multiplex PCR. In the table there are around 120,000 clones, roughly 90% of which are singletons. Material for sequencing was peripheral blood. The receptors shown here come from a woman in her fifties or sixties with COVID-19, enrolled during active disease.

The sample holds one count of this clone. The chain carries TRBV18 and TRBJ2-1; 10 positions match TRBD2. The germline V gene has CDR1 KGHSH and CDR2 LQKENI. After removal of 5 bases from V and 3 bases from J, the junction contained 4 bases not matched to a gene. There are 15 residues in the CDR3. This CDR3 reads CASSELAGSYNEQFF. DNA for the CDR3: TGTGCCAGCTCAGAACTAGCGGGGAGCTACAATGAGCAGTTCTTC.

The genes are TRBV7-9 and TRBJ1-2; possibly TRBD1 for D (5 bases). V was clipped by 3 bases and J by 8 bases, with 16 bases between them. This CDR3 contains 14 residues. Per the germline V gene, CDR1 is SEHNR and CDR2 is FQNEAQ (reference sequence). CDR3 coding DNA: TGTGCCAGCAGCTTGGGGGGACTCGAAGGGGGCTACACCTTC. Protein: CASSLGGLEGGYTF.

The chain employs TRBV5-1 and TRBJ2-7, with 9 bases lining up with TRBD1. Unmatched junction bases numbered 5, after V lost 4 bases and J lost 3 bases. This CDR3 is 14 amino acids long. CDR1 and CDR2 from the germline V gene are SGHRS and YFSETQ. The CDR3 loop is CASSGGTGFYEQYF. The CDR3 DNA sequence: TGCGCCAGCAGCGGCGGGACAGGGTTCTACGAGCAGTACTTC.

This clone came up once. The genes are TRBV19 and TRBJ1-1, with a tentative D call TRBD1 (5 bases). CDR1 is LNHDA and CDR2 is SQIVND in the germline V gene (reference sequence). V lost 10 bases and J lost 0, with 21 bases in between. The CDR3 sequence is 16 residues long. The CDR3 sequence is CATLGTKGSLNTEAFF. The CDR3 DNA reads TGTGCCACGTTAGGGACTAAGGGAAGTCTGAACACTGAAGCTTTCTTT.

The chain is built from TRBV7-6 and TRBJ1-4; 7 bases match TRBD1. CDR1 is SGHVS, CDR2 FNYEAQ, per germline. The CDR3 contains 17 residues. Trimming cost V 5 bases and J 8 bases; bases outside gene matches: 17. The CDR3 is CASSPFGTATLMEKLFF. CDR3 coding DNA: TGTGCCAGCAGCCCATTCGGGACAGCCACGCTAATGGAAAAACTGTTTTTT.

The chain uses TRBV12-3 or TRBV12-4 and TRBJ2-5, with D maybe TRBD1 (5 bases). Trimming took off 5 bases at V and 1 base at J, with 8 bases between the two ends. There are 13 residues in the CDR3. The CDR3 sequence: CASSKGFQETQYF. CDR3 DNA: TGTGCCAGCAGTAAGGGGTTCCAAGAGACCCAGTACTTC.

This clone appeared a few times. The J gene is TRBJ1-5, the V gene TRBV7-6; tentatively, D is TRBD1 (6 bases). CDR3 size: 15 residues. Deletions cut 5 bases from V and 4 bases from J, with 15 bases between. Germline V gives CDR1 SGHVS, CDR2 FNYEAQ. This CDR3 reads CASSPGHRLNQPQHF. CDR3 bases: TGTGCCAGCAGCCCGGGACACCGGTTAAATCAGCCCCAGCATTTT.

The CDR3 is CASSVFEFAGELFF. The DNA of the CDR3 is TGTGCCAGCAGCGTATTTGAGTTCGCCGGGGAGCTGTTTTTT. The chain uses TRBV9 and TRBJ2-2; D not resolved. This CDR3 is 14 amino acids long. Trimming took off 1 base at V and 6 bases at J, with 10 bases between the two ends. CDR1 and CDR2 from the germline V gene are SGDLS and YYNGEE.

The J gene is TRBJ2-1, the V gene TRBV6-1, with a tentative D call TRBD1 (6 bases). CDR1 and CDR2 from the germline V gene are MNHNS and SASEGT. The CDR3 is 15 amino acids. Trimming removed 1 base from V and 8 bases from J, with 15 bases in between. As DNA, the CDR3 is TGTGCCAGCAGTGAAGGGTTCGGAGCAGGGGATGAGCAGTTCTTC. It specifies CASSEGFGAGDEQFF.

The chain is built from TRBV18 and TRBJ2-4; D may be TRBD1 (6 bases). The CDR3 totals 17 residues. V lost 4 bases and J 1 base, leaving 17 bases between the germline ends. Germline V gene lookup returns CDR1 KGHSH and CDR2 LQKENI. CDR3 nucleotide sequence: TGTGCCAGCTCACTTCAGGGGAGCGGTTTCGCCAAAAACATTCAGTACTTC. This gives the protein CASSLQGSGFAKNIQYF.

The chain has TRBV13 and TRBJ1-1; D not certain. CDR1 and CDR2 from the germline V gene are PRHDT and FYEKMQ (reference sequence). This CDR3 contains 14 residues. V gave up 3 bases and J gave up 1 base, with 9 bases separating them. CDR3: CASSFRTPNTEAFF. The CDR3 region has the DNA TGTGCCAGCAGCTTTCGAACACCGAACACTGAAGCTTTCTTT.

This clone showed up just a few times. The rearrangement links TRBV9 to TRBJ2-2, with a weak D call TRBD1 (6 bases). This CDR3 spans 16 amino acids. Germline assignment: CDR1 SGDLS and CDR2 YYNGEE. Trimming took 3 bases from V and 0 from J, leaving 12 bases between them. DNA for the CDR3: TGTGCCAGCAGCGACCGGACAGTACCGAACACCGGGGAGCTGTTTTTT. Translation gives CASSDRTVPNTGELFF.

This chain links TRBV4-3 with TRBJ1-3; the D gene is possibly TRBD1 (5 bases). Trimming took 0 bases from V and 1 from J, leaving 7 bases between them. CDR1 is LGHNA and CDR2 is YSLEER in the germline V gene. The CDR3 is 15 residues long. The CDR3 here is CASSQEYRSGNTIYF. The CDR3 bases are TGCGCCAGCAGCCAAGAGTACAGGTCTGGAAACACCATATATTTT.

CDR3 residues: CASSQTLSYEQYF. The CDR3 DNA sequence: TGTGCCAGCAGTCAGACTTTAAGTTACGAGCAGTACTTC. The rearrangement uses TRBV27 and TRBJ2-7; D is ambiguous. Trimming cost V 5 bases and J 4 bases, with 12 bases left between them. The germline V gene has CDR1 MNHEY and CDR2 SMNVEV (reference sequence). This CDR3 has 13 amino acids.

The genes are TRBV25-1 and TRBJ1-2, with TRBD1 matching 7 bases. In germline, CDR1 is MGHDK, CDR2 SYGVNS. V lost 3 bases and J lost 2; bases outside the gene matches: 3. The CDR3 runs 14 residues. The CDR3 sequence is CASSEGGQNYGYTF. CDR3 coding DNA: TGTGCCAGCAGTGAGGGGGGACAGAACTATGGCTACACCTTC.

V and J are TRBV19 and TRBJ1-6; 8 bases are a match to TRBD1. CDR3 length: 16 amino acids. Germline values: CDR1 LNHDA, CDR2 SQIVND (reference sequence). V dropped 3 bases and J dropped 10; count of bases not matched to a gene: 11. The CDR3 DNA reads as TGTGCCAGTAGTATTCCGGGCACAGGGGGAAGCTCACCCCTCCACTTT. Encoded protein: CASSIPGTGGSSPLHF. Full variable domain (rest looked up from reference TRBV19 and TRBJ1-6): DGGITQSPKYLFRKEGQNVTLSCEQNLNHDAMYWYRQDPGQGLRLIYYSQIVNDFQKGDIAEGYSVSREKKESFPLTVTSAQKNPTAFYLCASSIPGTGGSSPLHFGNGTRLTVT.

The V gene is TRBV27, the J gene TRBJ2-1; D is unresolved. Germline V gene lookup returns CDR1 MNHEY and CDR2 SMNVEV (reference sequence). Between the trimmed V and J ends, which lost 0 bases and 5 bases, there was a span of 5 bases. The CDR3 is 13 amino acids. The CDR3 loop reads CASSLSTNNEQFF. In DNA form, the CDR3 reads TGTGCCAGCAGTTTATCCACTAACAATGAGCAGTTCTTC.

This clone appeared a single time. The chain uses TRBV7-9 and TRBJ2-1; 9 bases match TRBD1. Germline V gene sequence: CDR1 SEHNR, CDR2 FQNEAQ (reference sequence). This CDR3 is built from 19 residues. The V and J ends lost 1 base and 4 bases, in that order; junction bases with no gene match: 14. The CDR3 region is CASSLVGTGKPGHYNEQFF. Written as DNA, the CDR3 is TGTGCCAGCAGCTTAGTAGGGACAGGGAAGCCGGGACATTACAATGAGCAGTTCTTC. The full variable domain, its missing parts supplied by reference TRBV7-9 and TRBJ2-1, is DTGVSQNPRHKITKRGQNVTFRCDPISEHNRLYWYRQTLGQGPEFLTYFQNEAQLEKSRLLSDRFSAERPKGSFSTLEIQRTEQGDSAMYLCASSLVGTGKPGHYNEQFFGPGTRLTVL.

The V call is TRBV7-8, the J call TRBJ2-7, with D uncertain. The V and J ends lost 5 bases and 2 bases respectively, with 13 bases between them. Germline V gene lookup returns CDR1 SGHVS and CDR2 FQNEAQ. The CDR3 covers 14 residues. The CDR3 is CASSQMEQTYEQYF. In DNA, the CDR3 is TGTGCCAGCAGCCAGATGGAGCAGACCTACGAGCAGTACTTC.

The chain carries TRBV6-5 and TRBJ1-2; 8 nucleotides match TRBD1. V was clipped by 6 bases and J by 4 bases; unmatched bases: 7. Germline V gives CDR1 MNHEY, CDR2 SVGAGI. CDR3 length: 14 amino acids. In nucleotides, the CDR3 is TGTGCCAGCAGGCCCGGACAGGGAGGCTATGGCTACACCTTC. This codes for CASRPGQGGYGYTF.